Listed below are T cell receptor beta chains from one sample, sequenced in a study of molecular identifiers for immune sequencing clone quantification. TCRdb reprocessed the PCR reads via MiXCR and lists one record per CDR3 protein. The sample holds 250,000 to 400,000 distinct CDR3 sequences, 20% to 25% seen once. Source material: naive CD8+ T cells from blood, with Jurkat cell RNA spiked in. These TCRs come from a human donor in good health. Some libraries in this study had Jurkat cell RNA spiked in. CDR3s include the opening cysteine and the closing phenylalanine or tryptophan. A D gene is named only where the DNA matches it firmly. Some rows mark clone size as missing; the rest say once, few, many or name a class of expanded clone.

>many|TRBV9|-|TRBJ2-2
TGTGCCAGCAGCCCTCCCTCCGGCAGCACCGGGGAGCTGTTTTTT
CASSPPSGSTGELFF
>many|TRBV6-5|-|TRBJ2-3
TGTGCCAGCAGTTACTCGTTCGTTGGGCGCCCAGATACGCAGTATTTT
CASSYSFVGRPDTQYF
>many|TRBV28|-|TRBJ1-3
TGTGCCAGCAGTCCCGCGAACACCATATATTTT
CASSPANTIYF
>many|TRBV4-3|-|TRBJ1-1
TGCGCCAGCAGCCCCGACAGGTACACTGAAGCTTTCTTT
CASSPDRYTEAFF
>many|TRBV11-2|TRBD2|TRBJ2-1
TGTGCCAGCAGCCAGGAGCTAGCGGGGGTGCTTGTAGAGCAGTTCTTC
CASSQELAGVLVEQFF
>many|TRBV13|-|TRBJ2-4
TGTGCCAGCAGCTTAGGAGGGTTGGGCAAAAACATTCAGTACTTC
CASSLGGLGKNIQYF
>-|TRBV9|-|TRBJ2-2
TGTGCCAGCAGCGCCCAAGCCGGGACCACGAACACCGGGGAGCTGTTTTTT
CASSAQAGTTNTGELFF
>-|TRBV4-3|TRBD1|TRBJ2-3
TGCGCCAGCAGCCAAGTCTTGGGACAGAAGATTTCTAGCACAGATACGCAGTATTTT
CASSQVLGQKISSTDTQYF
>-|TRBV4-1|TRBD1|TRBJ1-5
TGCGCCAGCAGCCCACAGGGGGCGGAAATGGAGCCCCAGCATTTT
CASSPQGAEMEPQHF
>-|TRBV4-3|TRBD1|TRBJ1-5
TGCGCCAGCAGCCAAGAATATGGTACAGGGGATCCCAATAGCAATCAGCCCCAGCATTTT
CASSQEYGTGDPNSNQPQHF
>many|TRBV13|TRBD1|TRBJ1-1
TGTGCCAGCAGCTCGGAACAGGGGGACACTGAAGCTTTCTTT
CASSSEQGDTEAFF
>-|TRBV19|-|TRBJ2-3
TGTGCCAGTAGTAAGTCTTTTGGTAGCCGATACACAGATACGCAGTATTTT
CASSKSFGSRYTDTQYF
>-|TRBV12-3/TRBV12-4|-|TRBJ2-7
TGTGCCAGCAGTTCCCACGGGGGGCACTCCTACGAGCAGTACTTC
CASSSHGGHSYEQYF
>-|TRBV4-1|TRBD1|TRBJ2-1
TGCGCCAGCAGCCAACGGGACAGGGGTCCCAATGAGCAGTTCTTC
CASSQRDRGPNEQFF
>many|TRBV20-1|TRBD2|TRBJ2-2
TGCAGTGCCAGAGATGGGAGGGGAGGCACCGGGGAGCTGTTTTTT
CSARDGRGGTGELFF
>many|TRBV7-9|TRBD1|TRBJ1-1
TGTGCCAGCAGACCCCGAGGGCAGGGGGTAGGCACTGAAGCTTTCTTT
CASRPRGQGVGTEAFF
>many|TRBV4-1|-|TRBJ2-5
TGCGCCAGCAGCTCCAGAGTCAGTGGAGAGACCCAGTACTTC
CASSSRVSGETQYF
>many|TRBV7-2|TRBD2|TRBJ2-3
TGTGCCAGCAGCTTTAGCGGGCTAAAGGGAGATACGCAGTATTTT
CASSFSGLKGDTQYF
>few|TRBV4-1|-|TRBJ2-5
TGCGCCAGCAGCCAAAAAGGGGGAGGACCGCCTGGCGGAGAGACCCAGTACTTC
CASSQKGGGPPGGETQYF
>few|TRBV12-3/TRBV12-4|-|TRBJ2-1
TGTGCCAGCACCCTCCCACAGGGTCCTGAGCAGTTCTTC
CASTLPQGPEQFF
>many|TRBV9|-|TRBJ2-3
TGTGCCAGCAGCCCAGGCTGGAGGCCTAGCACAGATACGCAGTATTTT
CASSPGWRPSTDTQYF
>-|TRBV9|-|TRBJ2-3
TGTGCCAGCGGCGACGACCCCTCAGGGACTACAGATACGCAGTATTTT
CASGDDPSGTTDTQYF
>-|TRBV29-1|-|TRBJ1-1
TGCAGCGCCCAGAACACTGAAGCTTTCTTT
CSAQNTEAFF
>many|TRBV5-1|-|TRBJ2-7
TGCGCCAGCAGCTTGGAGAGCACTAAATCCTACGAGCAGTACTTC
CASSLESTKSYEQYF
>few|TRBV27|-|TRBJ2-1
TGTGCCAGCAGTTTAAGGGTCGTCGGACCATACAATGAGCAGTTCTTC
CASSLRVVGPYNEQFF
>-|TRBV5-1|-|TRBJ1-1
TGCGCCAGCAGCTTGGCCGGGGTTTTGAACACTGAAGCTTTCTTT
CASSLAGVLNTEAFF
>many|TRBV6-2/TRBV6-3|-|TRBJ2-5
TGTGCCAGCAGTTACGACGGCGACGGCCAAGAGACCCAGTACTTC
CASSYDGDGQETQYF
>many|TRBV7-9|-|TRBJ2-3
TGTGCCAGCAGCTCGAGTCAGGTCTTGGGCACAGATACGCAGTATTTT
CASSSSQVLGTDTQYF